This note documents a single T cell receptor (beta chain) sequence. Its antigen is undetermined. This specimen belongs to a study of shared clonotypes between healthy human individuals. Study-wide points: Clonotype sharing among donors was expected to depend on sequencing depth.

Authors' data handling: ImmunoSEQ gave junction-only sequences without quality scores, so filtering differed. Profiled with immunoSEQ multiplex PCR; TCRdb holds only in-frame clones, not every one. V, J and clone size are those of that table, while D and trimming were read from the DNA. The table has about 680,000 clones, 73% seen once. This CDR3 has 17 amino acids. After removal of 5 bases from V and 4 bases from J, the junction contained 11 bases not matched to a gene. Germline V CDR1 and CDR2: SGHTA, FQGNSA. V and J are TRBV7-2 and TRBJ2-5; TRBD2 matches at 12 bases. The receptor comes from a young woman in good health. The sequenced sample was memory CD4+ T cells sorted from blood. Stated subset: CD45RA-negative fraction. The CDR3 DNA follows: TGTGCCAGCAGCCCACGTTCGTGGACTAGCGGGACAGAGACCCAGTACTTC. This gives the protein CASSPRSWTSGTETQYF.